Given below is one T cell receptor (beta chain) in context. Its antigen is currently unknown. This sample is part of a study of radiotherapy plus CTLA-4 blockade in lung cancer. Study findings and constraints: After treatment with radiotherapy plus ipilimumab, TCR clones that came from the tumor expanded in blood. Dynamics of early blood T cell clones, together with interferon-beta, were reportedly the best predictors of response.

J gave up 9 bases and V 5 bases, and 4 bases lay outside the gene matches. Per the germline V gene, CDR1 is MNHEY and CDR2 is SMNVEV (reference sequence). The CDR3 runs 13 residues. Profiling relied on immunoSEQ multiplex PCR, and the TCRdb table lists in-frame clones only, not all of them. The sample yields 30,000 to 45,000 clones, just under 75% seen once. The sequencing used peripheral blood, collected from a patient treated with radiotherapy plus ipilimumab. The origin of this receptor is a human donor with non-small cell lung cancer who had stable disease on radiotherapy plus ipilimumab. The chain is built from TRBV27 and TRBJ1-6, with TRBD1 matching over 7 bases. The CDR3 here is CASSPQGGSPLHF. For the CDR3, the DNA is TGTGCCAGCAGTCCGCAGGGGGGTTCACCCCTCCACTTT.